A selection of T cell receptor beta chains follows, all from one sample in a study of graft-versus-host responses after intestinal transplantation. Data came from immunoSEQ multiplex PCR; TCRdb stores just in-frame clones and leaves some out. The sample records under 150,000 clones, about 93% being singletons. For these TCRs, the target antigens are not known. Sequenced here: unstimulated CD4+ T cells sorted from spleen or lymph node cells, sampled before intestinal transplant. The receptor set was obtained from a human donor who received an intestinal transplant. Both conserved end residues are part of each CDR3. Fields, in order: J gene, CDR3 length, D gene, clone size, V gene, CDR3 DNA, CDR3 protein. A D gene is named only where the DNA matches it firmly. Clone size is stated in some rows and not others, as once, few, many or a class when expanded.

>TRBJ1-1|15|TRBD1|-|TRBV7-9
TGTGCCAGCAGCTCCGGGACAGGGGGAAACACTGAAGCTTTCTTT
CASSSGTGGNTEAFF
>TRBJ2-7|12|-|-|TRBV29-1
TGCAGCGGGCGGACTTACGCCTACGAGCAGTACTTC
CSGRTYAYEQYF
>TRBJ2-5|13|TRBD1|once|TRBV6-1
TGTGCCAGCAGAACAGGGGGACGAGAGACCCAGTACTTC
CASRTGGRETQYF
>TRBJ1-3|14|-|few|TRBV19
TGTGCCAGTACTATCCCAGGGTACGGAAACACCATATATTTT
CASTIPGYGNTIYF
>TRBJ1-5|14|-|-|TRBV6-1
TGTGCCACCCCCGGGGGGGGGAGCAATCAGCCCCAGCATTTT
CATPGGGSNQPQHF
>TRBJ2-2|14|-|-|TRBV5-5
TGTGCCAGCAGCTTTAACCCGATAGTCGGGGAGCTGTTTTTT
CASSFNPIVGELFF
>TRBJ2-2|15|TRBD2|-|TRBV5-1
TGCGCCAGCAGCGAACTAGCGGGAGGGGCCGGGGAGCTGTTTTTT
CASSELAGGAGELFF
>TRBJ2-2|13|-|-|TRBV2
TGTGCCAGCAGCCATCGTGAGATCGGGGAGCTGTTTTTT
CASSHREIGELFF
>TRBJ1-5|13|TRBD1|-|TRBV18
TGTGCCAGTTGGGGAGGGGGCTACCAGCCCCAGCATTTT
CASWGGGYQPQHF
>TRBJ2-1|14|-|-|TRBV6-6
TGTGCCAGCAGTTACGATGGGACCGACAATGAGCAGTTCTTC
CASSYDGTDNEQFF
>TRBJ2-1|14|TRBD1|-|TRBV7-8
TGTGGCAGTAGGGACAGGGAGTTCTACAATGAGCAGTTCTTC
CGSRDREFYNEQFF
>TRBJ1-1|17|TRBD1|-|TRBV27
TGTGCCAGCAGTCCTACCATCGACAGGGGAGGGCACACTGAAGCTTTCTTT
CASSPTIDRGGHTEAFF
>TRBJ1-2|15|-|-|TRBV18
TGTGCCAGCTCACCCAACTTGCAGGAAAGGGGTGGCTACACCTTC
CASSPNLQERGGYTF
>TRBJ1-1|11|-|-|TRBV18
TGTGCCAGCTCTGCGGGAGGTGAAGCTTTCTTT
CASSAGGEAFF
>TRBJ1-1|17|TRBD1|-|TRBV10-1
TGCGCCAGCACCCCTAGGGGGACAGGGGCGGGTTACACTGAAGCTTTCTTT
CASTPRGTGAGYTEAFF
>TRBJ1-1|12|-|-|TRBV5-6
TGTGCCAGCAGCTCCACCGTAACTGAAGCTTTCTTT
CASSSTVTEAFF
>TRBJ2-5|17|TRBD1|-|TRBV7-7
TGTGCTAGCAGCCCACGGACAGGGCGAGGTACCAAAGAGACCCAGTACTTC
CASSPRTGRGTKETQYF
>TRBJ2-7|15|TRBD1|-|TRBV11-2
TGTGCCAGCAGCTTATGGGCAGGGGGTTCGGACGAGCAGTACTTC
CASSLWAGGSDEQYF
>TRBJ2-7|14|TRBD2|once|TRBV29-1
TGCAGCGTTGCGGGTCTAGCGGGAGTAAGCGAGCAGTACTTC
CSVAGLAGVSEQYF
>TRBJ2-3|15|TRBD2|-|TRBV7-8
TGTGCCAGCAGCTTGAACACCGGGACTAGCAGTCCGCAGTATTTT
CASSLNTGTSSPQYF
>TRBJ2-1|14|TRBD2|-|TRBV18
TGTGCCAGCTCCAGCGGGGCTCGTTACGATGAGCAGTTCTTC
CASSSGARYDEQFF
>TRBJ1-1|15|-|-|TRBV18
TGTGCCAGCTCACCAGGGGTTTCCCGGGGGACTGAAGCTTTCTTT
CASSPGVSRGTEAFF
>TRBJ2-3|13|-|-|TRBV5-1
TGCGCCAGCAGCCCTGGGAGCACAGATACGCAGTATTTT
CASSPGSTDTQYF
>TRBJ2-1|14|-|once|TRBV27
TGTGCCAGCAGTTTATACAACCGGGAGCTCAACCAGTTCTTC
CASSLYNRELNQFF
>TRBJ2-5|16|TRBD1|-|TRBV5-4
TGTGCCAGCAGCTTGGGTCCTGGACAGGGAGAAGAGACCCAGTACTTC
CASSLGPGQGEETQYF
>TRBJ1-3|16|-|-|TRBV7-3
TGTGCCAGCAGCCTACTAGGGACGGGGTCTGGAAACACCATATATTTT
CASSLLGTGSGNTIYF
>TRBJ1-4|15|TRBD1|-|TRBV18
TGTGCCAGCTACTTTGACAGGGGCTCTAATGAAAAACTGTTTTTT
CASYFDRGSNEKLFF
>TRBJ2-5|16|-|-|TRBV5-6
TGTGCCAGCAGCTTGTTCCGAGCGGGTCCCAAGGAGACCCAGTACTTC
CASSLFRAGPKETQYF
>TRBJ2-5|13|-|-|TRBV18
TGTGCCAGCTCACCACTTCCGCGAGAGACCCAGTACTTC
CASSPLPRETQYF
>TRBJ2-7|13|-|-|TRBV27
TGTGCCAGCAGCCCATCGGACTCCTACGAGCAGTACTTC
CASSPSDSYEQYF
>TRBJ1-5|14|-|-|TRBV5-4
TGTGCCAGCAGCTTCGGGGGGGTCAATCAGCCCCAGCATTTT
CASSFGGVNQPQHF
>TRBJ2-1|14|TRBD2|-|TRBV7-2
TGTGCCAGCAGCTTACTAGCGGGAGTCAATGAGCAGTTCTTC
CASSLLAGVNEQFF
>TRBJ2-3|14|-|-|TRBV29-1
TGCAGCGTTAGTGGAAGGTCAAACACAGATACGCAGTATTTT
CSVSGRSNTDTQYF
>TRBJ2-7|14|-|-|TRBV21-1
TGTGCCAGCAGCACAAGCGGACAGTACTACGAGCAGTACTTC
CASSTSGQYYEQYF
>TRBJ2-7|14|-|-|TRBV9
TGTGCCAGCAGCCCCGGGACTTCTTACTACGAGCAGTACTTC
CASSPGTSYYEQYF
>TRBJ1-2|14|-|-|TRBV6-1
TGTGCCAGCAGCGCTCCGGGAGACCGCTCCGGCTACACCTTC
CASSAPGDRSGYTF
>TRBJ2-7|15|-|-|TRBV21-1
TGTGCCAGCAGCAACATCTTTTTCCCTTTCTACGAGCAGTACTTC
CASSNIFFPFYEQYF
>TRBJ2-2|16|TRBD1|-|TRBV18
TGTGCCAGCTCACGCAGGACAGGGCTTAACACCGGGGAGCTGTTTTTT
CASSRRTGLNTGELFF
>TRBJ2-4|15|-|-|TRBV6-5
TGTGCCAGCAGAAAAACCCAGGGGGCCAAAAACATTCAGTACTTC
CASRKTQGAKNIQYF
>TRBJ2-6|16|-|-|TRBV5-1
TGCGCCAGCAGCTTGGATACGTCCCTCTGGGCCAACGTCCTGACTTTC
CASSLDTSLWANVLTF
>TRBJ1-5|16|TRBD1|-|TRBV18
TGTGCCAGCTCACTGCTGGGACAGGGGGGAAATCAGCCCCAGCATTTT
CASSLLGQGGNQPQHF
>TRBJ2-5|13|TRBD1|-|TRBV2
TGTGCCAGCAGGTTGACAGGGTGGGGGACCCAGTACTTC
CASRLTGWGTQYF
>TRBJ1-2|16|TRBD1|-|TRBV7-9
TGTGCCAGCACAGGCAGGGGGCCAGCTAAACGGAGCGGCTACACCTTC
CASTGRGPAKRSGYTF
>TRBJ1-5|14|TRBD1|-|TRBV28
TGTGCCAGCAGTTCCGGACAGGCAGGTCAGCCCCAGCATTTT
CASSSGQAGQPQHF
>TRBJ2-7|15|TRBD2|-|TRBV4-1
TGCGCCAGCAGCCAAGATCTAGCGGGAGCCTACGAGCAGTACTTC
CASSQDLAGAYEQYF
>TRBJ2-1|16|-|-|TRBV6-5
TGTGCCAGCAGTTACTCAAACGAATTTGTCTACAATGAGCAGTTCTTC
CASSYSNEFVYNEQFF
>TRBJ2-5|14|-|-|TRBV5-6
TGTGCCAGCAGCTTGGTTGGCAGCCAAGAGACCCAGTACTTC
CASSLVGSQETQYF
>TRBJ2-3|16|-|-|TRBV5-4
TGTGCCAGCAGCTTGGGAGCGCATTCTAGCACAGATACGCAGTATTTT
CASSLGAHSSTDTQYF
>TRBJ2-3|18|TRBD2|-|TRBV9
TGTGCCAGCAGCCTCCAGGGTGCTAGCGGGAGCAGCAGAGATACGCAGTATTTT
CASSLQGASGSSRDTQYF
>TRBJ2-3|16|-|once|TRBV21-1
TGTGCCAGCAGCCCCACGTGGGGGGGAGCCACAGATACGCAGTATTTT
CASSPTWGGATDTQYF
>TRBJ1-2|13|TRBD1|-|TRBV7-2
TGTGCCAGCAGCGTGTACAGGGGTCTCGGCTACACCTTC
CASSVYRGLGYTF
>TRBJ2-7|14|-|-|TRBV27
TGTGCCAGCTCCCCGGGGGCCCAGTCCTACGAGCAGTACTTC
CASSPGAQSYEQYF
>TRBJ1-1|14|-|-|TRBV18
TGTGCCAGCTCACCAAGGGAAGGCGCAACTGAAGCTTTCTTT
CASSPREGATEAFF
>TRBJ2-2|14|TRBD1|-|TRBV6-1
TGTGCCAGCTGGGGCAGGGGGAGCACCGGGGAGCTGTTTTTT
CASWGRGSTGELFF
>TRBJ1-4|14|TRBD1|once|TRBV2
TGTGCCAGCAGGAGCAGGGGGCTGGGTGAAAAACTGTTTTTT
CASRSRGLGEKLFF